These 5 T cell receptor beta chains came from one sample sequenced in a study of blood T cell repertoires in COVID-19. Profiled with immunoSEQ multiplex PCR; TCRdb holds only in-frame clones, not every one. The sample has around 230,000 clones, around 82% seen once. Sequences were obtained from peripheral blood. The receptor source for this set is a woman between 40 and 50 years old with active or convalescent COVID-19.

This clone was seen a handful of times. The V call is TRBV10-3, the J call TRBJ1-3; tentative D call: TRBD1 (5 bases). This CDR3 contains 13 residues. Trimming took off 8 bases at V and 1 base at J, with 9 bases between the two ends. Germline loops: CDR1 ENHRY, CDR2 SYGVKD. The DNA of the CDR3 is TGTGCCATCGGCCAGGGATCTGGAAACACCATATATTTT. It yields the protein CAIGQGSGNTIYF.

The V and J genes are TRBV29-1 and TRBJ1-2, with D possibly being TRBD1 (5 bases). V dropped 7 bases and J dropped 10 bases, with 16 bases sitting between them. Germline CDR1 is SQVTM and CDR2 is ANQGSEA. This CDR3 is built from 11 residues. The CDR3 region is CSGASGGVYTF. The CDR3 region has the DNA TGCAGCGGGGCCTCCGGGGGGGTCTACACCTTC.

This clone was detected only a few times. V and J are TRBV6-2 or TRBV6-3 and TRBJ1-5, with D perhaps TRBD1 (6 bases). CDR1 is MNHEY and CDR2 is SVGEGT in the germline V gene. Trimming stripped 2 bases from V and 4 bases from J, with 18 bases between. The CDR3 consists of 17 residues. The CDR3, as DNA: TGTGCCAGCAGTTACCGTTATACGGGACAAATAAATCAGCCCCAGCATTTT. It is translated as CASSYRYTGQINQPQHF.

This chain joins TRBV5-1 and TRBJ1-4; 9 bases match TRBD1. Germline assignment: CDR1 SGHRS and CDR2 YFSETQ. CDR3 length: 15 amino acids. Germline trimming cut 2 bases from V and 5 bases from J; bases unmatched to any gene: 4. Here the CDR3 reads CASSLGDRANEKLFF. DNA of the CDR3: TGCGCCAGCAGCTTAGGGGACAGGGCGAATGAAAAACTGTTTTTT.

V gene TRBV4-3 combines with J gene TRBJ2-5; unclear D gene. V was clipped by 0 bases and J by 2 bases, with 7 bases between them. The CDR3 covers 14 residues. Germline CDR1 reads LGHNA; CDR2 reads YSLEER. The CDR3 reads CASSQERYQETQYF. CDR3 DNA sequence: TGCGCCAGCAGCCAAGAACGCTATCAAGAGACCCAGTACTTC.